This T cell receptor beta chain was identified during a study of CD8 T cells in Susac syndrome. It was with random hexamers that roughly 0.45 to 1 ug RNA was reverse transcribed. Amplification of TCR beta CDR3 used immunoSEQ multiplex PCR across 54 Vbeta and 13 Jbeta. TCRdb called the immunoSEQ multiplex PCR reads again in MiXCR, with one record for every CDR3 protein. The sample yields 250,000 to 350,000 distinct CDR3 sequences, about 85% seen once. The authors negatively isolated CD8+ and CD4+ T cells and FACS-enriched TEMRA cells. The origin of this receptor is a human donor with multiple sclerosis. The sample consisted of CD8+ T cells from PBMCs.

The CDR3 sequence is CASSRGSRTNYGYTF. The DNA of the CDR3 is TGTGCCAGCAGCCGAGGGTCAAGAACTAACTATGGCTACACCTTC. The chain employs TRBV3-1 and TRBJ1-2; D not certain. This CDR3 is built from 15 residues. The germline gives CDR1 LGHDT, CDR2 YNNKEL (reference sequence). The V and J ends lost 4 bases and 0 bases respectively, with 12 bases between them.